The present T cell receptor beta chain was sequenced within a study of siplizumab effects on memory and regulatory T cells. Assay used: immunoSEQ multiplex PCR; TCRdb lists only in-frame clones, some missing. This sample has some 110,000 clones, with 90% to 95% found just once. The CDR3 is made up of 16 amino acids. Germline CDR1 KGHSH, CDR2 LQKENI. V trimming: 0 bases; J trimming: 4 bases; junction bases outside the gene matches: 7. This rearrangement joins TRBV18 to TRBJ2-7, with 9 bases aligning to TRBD2. The specimen sequenced was non-Treg CD4+ T cells sorted from blood. The receptor was isolated from a human donor in good health. In nucleotides, the CDR3 is TGTGCCAGCTCACCACCCAGCGGGGGGACTTTATACGAGCAGTACTTC. Protein product: CASSPPSGGTLYEQYF.